This is a list of T cell receptor beta chains from one sample in a study of technical replicates of blood from a handful of donors. Using immunoSEQ multiplex PCR, the repertoire was profiled, and TCRdb retains in-frame clones only, with some absent. The sample contains tens of thousands of clones, 98% of which appear only once. The sample consisted of T cells isolated from PBMCs. The source is a human donor in good health. The CDR3 runs from the conserved cysteine through the conserved F or W. Each record gives: CDR3 protein, CDR3 DNA, V gene, clone size, J gene, CDR3 length, D gene. A D gene is named only where the DNA matches it firmly. Part of the rows lack a size; the others show once, few, many or a class for expanded clones.

cdr3_aa: CASSSTGSHTIYF
cdr3_nt: TGTGCCAGCAGTTCGACAGGGTCTCACACCATATATTTT
v_call: TRBV6-6
clone_size: .
j_call: TRBJ1-3
cdr3_length: 13
d_call: TRBD1

cdr3_aa: CASSRDRSNQPQHF
cdr3_nt: TGTGCCAGCAGTCGGGACAGGAGCAATCAGCCCCAGCATTTT
v_call: TRBV6-1
clone_size: .
j_call: TRBJ1-5
cdr3_length: 14
d_call: TRBD1

cdr3_aa: CASSRGRQGAQPQHF
cdr3_nt: TGTGCCAGCAGCCGTGGAAGACAGGGGGCTCAGCCCCAGCATTTT
v_call: TRBV28
clone_size: .
j_call: TRBJ1-5
cdr3_length: 15
d_call: TRBD1

cdr3_aa: CSVDQRVSTEAFF
cdr3_nt: TGCAGCGTTGATCAGAGGGTCTCCACTGAAGCTTTCTTT
v_call: TRBV29-1
clone_size: .
j_call: TRBJ1-1
cdr3_length: 13
d_call: .

cdr3_aa: CASSQAQGESGELFF
cdr3_nt: TGTGCCAGCAGCCAAGCACAGGGGGAATCCGGGGAGCTGTTTTTT
v_call: TRBV4-2
clone_size: .
j_call: TRBJ2-2
cdr3_length: 15
d_call: TRBD1

cdr3_aa: CASSHEGETEAFF
cdr3_nt: TGCGCCAGCAGCCATGAGGGTGAGACTGAAGCTTTCTTT
v_call: TRBV4-1
clone_size: .
j_call: TRBJ1-1
cdr3_length: 13
d_call: .

cdr3_aa: CASSQDPGGGIYEQYF
cdr3_nt: TGCGCCAGCAGCCAGGACCCGGGCGGGGGCATCTACGAGCAGTACTTC
v_call: TRBV4-1
clone_size: .
j_call: TRBJ2-7
cdr3_length: 16
d_call: .

cdr3_aa: CASSFFLIGFTGNTEAFF
cdr3_nt: TGTGCCAGCAGTTTTTTTCTTATAGGCTTCACAGGAAACACTGAAGCTTTCTTT
v_call: TRBV28
clone_size: .
j_call: TRBJ1-1
cdr3_length: 18
d_call: .

cdr3_aa: CASSFTGNTEAFF
cdr3_nt: TGTGCCAGCAGCTTCACAGGGAACACTGAAGCTTTCTTT
v_call: TRBV5-6
clone_size: .
j_call: TRBJ1-1
cdr3_length: 13
d_call: .

cdr3_aa: CASHSSTDTQYF
cdr3_nt: TGCGCCAGCCATTCAAGCACAGATACGCAGTATTTT
v_call: TRBV5-1
clone_size: .
j_call: TRBJ2-3
cdr3_length: 12
d_call: .

cdr3_aa: CASSPVPPEAFF
cdr3_nt: TGTGCCAGCAGCCCCGTCCCTCCTGAAGCTTTCTTT
v_call: TRBV27
clone_size: few
j_call: TRBJ1-1
cdr3_length: 12
d_call: .

cdr3_aa: CASSLFGNTEAFF
cdr3_nt: TGTGCCAGCAGCTTGTTCGGGAACACTGAAGCTTTCTTT
v_call: TRBV5-4
clone_size: .
j_call: TRBJ1-1
cdr3_length: 13
d_call: .

cdr3_aa: CASSQGSRGRHTEAFF
cdr3_nt: TGTGCCAGCAGCCAAGGGTCCCGGGGTCGGCACACTGAAGCTTTCTTT
v_call: TRBV14
clone_size: .
j_call: TRBJ1-1
cdr3_length: 16
d_call: .

cdr3_aa: CASSSDTMNTEAFF
cdr3_nt: TGTGCCAGCAGTTCCGACACAATGAACACTGAAGCTTTCTTT
v_call: TRBV6-5
clone_size: .
j_call: TRBJ1-1
cdr3_length: 14
d_call: .

cdr3_aa: CASTQTGTGTSNGYTF
cdr3_nt: TGTGCCAGCACCCAAACAGGGACAGGGACGTCGAATGGCTACACCTTC
v_call: TRBV11-2
clone_size: .
j_call: TRBJ1-2
cdr3_length: 16
d_call: TRBD1

cdr3_aa: CASSLSEAFF
cdr3_nt: TGTGCCAGCAGCTTGAGTGAAGCTTTCTTT
v_call: TRBV13
clone_size: .
j_call: TRBJ1-1
cdr3_length: 10
d_call: .

cdr3_aa: CASTGGVGETQYF
cdr3_nt: TGTGCCAGCACAGGGGGCGTTGGGGAGACCCAGTACTTC
v_call: TRBV2
clone_size: .
j_call: TRBJ2-5
cdr3_length: 13
d_call: TRBD1

cdr3_aa: CASSIYQQGSGHEQYF
cdr3_nt: TGTGCCAGCAGCATATATCAACAGGGGAGCGGACACGAGCAGTACTTC
v_call: TRBV21-1
clone_size: .
j_call: TRBJ2-7
cdr3_length: 16
d_call: .

cdr3_aa: CASSFAGAETQYF
cdr3_nt: TGCGCCAGCAGTTTCGCCGGTGCGGAGACCCAGTACTTC
v_call: TRBV10-1
clone_size: .
j_call: TRBJ2-5
cdr3_length: 13
d_call: .

cdr3_aa: CSVPDRDTDTQYF
cdr3_nt: TGCAGCGTCCCGGACAGGGACACAGATACGCAGTATTTT
v_call: TRBV29-1
clone_size: .
j_call: TRBJ2-3
cdr3_length: 13
d_call: TRBD1

cdr3_aa: CASSLGRGGEQYF
cdr3_nt: TGCGCCAGCAGCTTGGGCCGGGGAGGCGAGCAGTACTTC
v_call: TRBV5-1
clone_size: .
j_call: TRBJ2-7
cdr3_length: 13
d_call: .

cdr3_aa: CASSLQRLADYEQYF
cdr3_nt: TGTGCCAGCAGCTTGCAAAGACTAGCGGATTACGAGCAGTACTTC
v_call: TRBV7-8
clone_size: .
j_call: TRBJ2-7
cdr3_length: 15
d_call: TRBD2

cdr3_aa: CASSTTQGAGYTF
cdr3_nt: TGTGCCAGCAGTACCACTCAGGGCGCTGGCTACACCTTC
v_call: TRBV6-5
clone_size: .
j_call: TRBJ1-2
cdr3_length: 13
d_call: .

cdr3_aa: CASSLVTDSATNEKLFF
cdr3_nt: TGCGCCAGCAGCTTGGTAACCGACTCTGCAACTAATGAAAAACTGTTTTTT
v_call: TRBV5-1
clone_size: .
j_call: TRBJ1-4
cdr3_length: 17
d_call: .

cdr3_aa: CASSVGQGRGNEQFF
cdr3_nt: TGTGCCAGCAGCGTAGGGCAGGGAAGGGGAAATGAGCAGTTCTTC
v_call: TRBV9
clone_size: .
j_call: TRBJ2-1
cdr3_length: 15
d_call: .

cdr3_aa: CASSLFFGTGGVGELFF
cdr3_nt: TGTGCCAGCAGCTTATTTTTTGGGACAGGGGGCGTCGGGGAGCTGTTTTTT
v_call: TRBV11-2
clone_size: .
j_call: TRBJ2-2
cdr3_length: 17
d_call: TRBD1

cdr3_aa: CASSPPSGRAADTQYF
cdr3_nt: TGTGCCAGCAGTCCCCCTAGCGGGAGGGCCGCAGATACGCAGTATTTT
v_call: TRBV28
clone_size: .
j_call: TRBJ2-3
cdr3_length: 16
d_call: TRBD2

cdr3_aa: CASSLWREKSGYTF
cdr3_nt: TGTGCCAGCAGCTTATGGCGGGAAAAGAGTGGCTACACCTTC
v_call: TRBV7-9
clone_size: .
j_call: TRBJ1-2
cdr3_length: 14
d_call: .

cdr3_aa: CASEGGGTDTQYF
cdr3_nt: TGTGCCAGCGAGGGGGGGGGCACAGATACGCAGTATTTT
v_call: TRBV27
clone_size: .
j_call: TRBJ2-3
cdr3_length: 13
d_call: .

cdr3_aa: CASSPTGQGAYEQYF
cdr3_nt: TGTGCCAGCAGCCCAACTGGACAGGGGGCCTACGAGCAGTACTTC
v_call: TRBV7-9
clone_size: .
j_call: TRBJ2-7
cdr3_length: 15
d_call: TRBD1

cdr3_aa: CASSLGTGLNTEAFF
cdr3_nt: TGTGCCAGCAGTTTAGGGACAGGGCTGAACACTGAAGCTTTCTTT
v_call: TRBV27
clone_size: .
j_call: TRBJ1-1
cdr3_length: 15
d_call: TRBD1

cdr3_aa: CSVESLGQGEDEKLFF
cdr3_nt: TGCAGCGTTGAGAGTTTGGGACAGGGGGAGGATGAAAAACTGTTTTTT
v_call: TRBV29-1
clone_size: .
j_call: TRBJ1-4
cdr3_length: 16
d_call: TRBD1

cdr3_aa: CASSISPRETQYF
cdr3_nt: TGTGCCAGCTCAATATCTCCGAGAGAGACCCAGTACTTC
v_call: TRBV6-1
clone_size: .
j_call: TRBJ2-5
cdr3_length: 13
d_call: .

cdr3_aa: CASSLILQGGYTF
cdr3_nt: TGCGCCAGCAGTCTCATCCTACAGGGTGGCTACACCTTC
v_call: TRBV4-1
clone_size: .
j_call: TRBJ1-2
cdr3_length: 13
d_call: .

cdr3_aa: CASSVGGGGSYEQYF
cdr3_nt: TGTGCCAGCAGCGTAGGGGGCGGTGGGTCCTACGAGCAGTACTTC
v_call: TRBV9
clone_size: .
j_call: TRBJ2-7
cdr3_length: 15
d_call: .

cdr3_aa: CAFQGRNTDTQYF
cdr3_nt: TGTGCCTTTCAAGGGAGGAACACAGATACGCAGTATTTT
v_call: TRBV13
clone_size: .
j_call: TRBJ2-3
cdr3_length: 13
d_call: .

cdr3_aa: CAWSKGAGNTIYF
cdr3_nt: TGTGCCTGGAGTAAGGGGGCTGGAAACACCATATATTTT
v_call: TRBV30
clone_size: .
j_call: TRBJ1-3
cdr3_length: 13
d_call: .

cdr3_aa: CASSYTGTADYEQYF
cdr3_nt: TGCGCCAGCAGCTATACCGGGACAGCTGACTACGAGCAGTACTTC
v_call: TRBV5-1
clone_size: .
j_call: TRBJ2-7
cdr3_length: 15
d_call: TRBD1

cdr3_aa: CASSLGRRTGGQETQYF
cdr3_nt: TGTGCCAGCAGTTTAGGCCGCAGGACAGGGGGCCAAGAGACCCAGTACTTC
v_call: TRBV28
clone_size: .
j_call: TRBJ2-5
cdr3_length: 17
d_call: TRBD1

cdr3_aa: CASKIPGGNTEAFF
cdr3_nt: TGTGCCAGCAAGATCCCAGGGGGCAACACTGAAGCTTTCTTT
v_call: TRBV6-5
clone_size: .
j_call: TRBJ1-1
cdr3_length: 14
d_call: TRBD1

cdr3_aa: CASSQGRGGSSYNEQFF
cdr3_nt: TGCGCCAGCAGCCAAGGTAGGGGGGGGAGCTCCTACAATGAGCAGTTCTTC
v_call: TRBV4-1
clone_size: .
j_call: TRBJ2-1
cdr3_length: 17
d_call: .

cdr3_aa: CASSNQGKEVGYTF
cdr3_nt: TGCGCCAGCAGCAACCAGGGGAAAGAGGTTGGCTACACCTTC
v_call: TRBV4-1
clone_size: once
j_call: TRBJ1-2
cdr3_length: 14
d_call: .

cdr3_aa: CATSRVGQAGEQYF
cdr3_nt: TGTGCCACCAGCAGAGTGGGACAGGCAGGCGAGCAGTACTTC
v_call: TRBV15
clone_size: .
j_call: TRBJ2-7
cdr3_length: 14
d_call: TRBD1

cdr3_aa: CASSIETGAKSYNEQFF
cdr3_nt: TGTGCCAGTAGTATCGAGACAGGGGCTAAGTCCTACAATGAGCAGTTCTTC
v_call: TRBV19
clone_size: .
j_call: TRBJ2-1
cdr3_length: 17
d_call: TRBD1

cdr3_aa: CASSLRDYHNEQFF
cdr3_nt: TGTGCCAGCAGTTTACGGGACTACCACAATGAGCAGTTCTTC
v_call: TRBV27
clone_size: .
j_call: TRBJ2-1
cdr3_length: 14
d_call: TRBD2

cdr3_aa: CASDEGATNEKLFF
cdr3_nt: TGTGCCAGCGACGAGGGGGCCACTAATGAAAAACTGTTTTTT
v_call: TRBV6-1
clone_size: .
j_call: TRBJ1-4
cdr3_length: 14
d_call: TRBD1

cdr3_aa: CASRDEGGYTF
cdr3_nt: TGTGCCAGCAGGGACGAGGGTGGCTACACCTTC
v_call: TRBV7-6
clone_size: .
j_call: TRBJ1-2
cdr3_length: 11
d_call: .

cdr3_aa: CASSVDFGGGAQYF
cdr3_nt: TGTGCCAGTAGTGTAGACTTTGGGGGAGGTGCCCAGTACTTC
v_call: TRBV19
clone_size: .
j_call: TRBJ2-5
cdr3_length: 14
d_call: .

cdr3_aa: CASSPRRTGIGDTQYF
cdr3_nt: TGTGCCAGCAGCCCACGACGGACAGGGATCGGGGATACGCAGTATTTT
v_call: TRBV11-3
clone_size: .
j_call: TRBJ2-3
cdr3_length: 16
d_call: TRBD1

cdr3_aa: CASSRQGAAGHTF
cdr3_nt: TGTGCCAGCAGCCGCCAGGGGGCTGCGGGCCACACCTTC
v_call: TRBV5-4
clone_size: .
j_call: TRBJ1-2
cdr3_length: 13
d_call: TRBD1

cdr3_aa: CASSLGLAGVGTYEQYF
cdr3_nt: TGTGCCAGCAGCTTGGGGCTAGCGGGAGTGGGGACCTACGAGCAGTACTTC
v_call: TRBV5-4
clone_size: .
j_call: TRBJ2-7
cdr3_length: 17
d_call: TRBD2

cdr3_aa: CASSSTGEIRNEQFF
cdr3_nt: TGTGCCAGCAGCTCTACAGGGGAGATAAGAAATGAGCAGTTCTTC
v_call: TRBV7-8
clone_size: .
j_call: TRBJ2-1
cdr3_length: 15
d_call: TRBD1

cdr3_aa: CASSQGQGNTGELFF
cdr3_nt: TGTGCCAGCAGCCAGGGACAGGGGAACACCGGGGAGCTGTTTTTT
v_call: TRBV13
clone_size: .
j_call: TRBJ2-2
cdr3_length: 15
d_call: TRBD1

cdr3_aa: CASSLGPGQGNQPQHF
cdr3_nt: TGCGCCAGCAGCTTGGGACCGGGACAGGGAAATCAGCCCCAGCATTTT
v_call: TRBV5-1
clone_size: .
j_call: TRBJ1-5
cdr3_length: 16
d_call: TRBD1

cdr3_aa: CSVDEGSTEAFF
cdr3_nt: TGCAGCGTTGACGAGGGTTCCACTGAAGCTTTCTTT
v_call: TRBV29-1
clone_size: .
j_call: TRBJ1-1
cdr3_length: 12
d_call: .

cdr3_aa: CASRKPGQGHGYTF
cdr3_nt: TGTGCCAGCAGGAAACCGGGACAGGGTCATGGCTACACCTTC
v_call: TRBV6-1
clone_size: .
j_call: TRBJ1-2
cdr3_length: 14
d_call: TRBD1

cdr3_aa: CASGAGIGEPTEAFF
cdr3_nt: TGCGCCAGCGGGGCGGGGATAGGGGAACCCACTGAAGCTTTCTTT
v_call: TRBV5-1
clone_size: .
j_call: TRBJ1-1
cdr3_length: 15
d_call: .